This section outlines one T cell receptor beta chain sequence together with its context. It was unsorted whole blood that yielded blood RNA, and germline DNA was also extracted. This entry comes from a study of tumor-infiltrating lymphocytes in primary liver carcinoma. Overall study context: Regardless of tissue type, samples showed similar yields of roughly 3.65 to 8 million productive TCRbeta reads.

The CDR3 totals 15 residues. With 6 bases clipped from V and 3 bases from J, the junction kept 11 bases outside the gene matches. Germline lookup yields CDR1 SGHAT and CDR2 FQNNGV. From roughly 470 ng total RNA, TCR beta cDNA was generated with a primer in the constant region. Researchers made the TCR beta libraries by running three nested multiplex PCR rounds with slightly modified ARM-PCR. TRBV1-TRBV30 forward primers and a C-beta reverse primer were used in the first two PCR rounds, which each ran for about 11 cycles. One entry per CDR3 protein results from TCRdb running MiXCR on the multiplex PCR reads. The profile shows some 190,000 distinct CDR3 sequences, 60% of them singletons.

The sample comprised peripheral blood. The clonotype originates from a man aged 40-49 years with primary liver carcinoma and hepatitis B virus infection. This chain links TRBV11-2 with TRBJ2-7; 7 bases are a match to TRBD2. Written as DNA, the CDR3 is TGTGCCAGCAGTGCCAGCGGGACTGGGGTCTACGAGCAGTACTTC. The encoded protein is CASSASGTGVYEQYF.